These 10 T cell receptor beta chains share one sample of origin, sequenced in a study of T cell repertoires in cytomegalovirus infection. Their antigens are not known. TCRdb reprocessed the reads with MiXCR, giving one entry per CDR3 protein. Of about 60,000 distinct CDR3 sequences listed, roughly 20% are singletons. The sequenced sample was CD8+ T cells from cultured PBMCs, obtained from culture after CMV antigen stimulation. The receptors shown here come from a human donor in good health (CMV status not recorded). Some clones in this sample may be carry-over from other donors' samples.

Here the CDR3 DNA reads TGTGCCAGCAGCTTCAGGGCGGGAGGATATAATGAGCAGTTCTTC. Protein product: CASSFRAGGYNEQFF. V gene TRBV7-7 combines with J gene TRBJ2-1, with 8 positions matching TRBD2. CDR3 length: 15 residues. Germline V gives CDR1 SSHAT, CDR2 FNYEAQ (reference sequence). With V trimmed by 3 bases and J by 7 bases, 8 bases remained unmatched.

Only a few counts were recorded for this clonotype. The chain links TRBV27 to TRBJ1-1, with D possibly matching TRBD1 (5 bases). The CDR3 consists of 14 residues. CDR1 and CDR2 from the germline V gene are MNHEY and SMNVEV (reference sequence). Trimming cost V 8 bases and J 1 base, with 14 bases left between them. The CDR3 sequence is CASRPGLQNTEAFF. The CDR3 DNA sequence: TGTGCCAGCCGACCGGGACTGCAGAACACTGAAGCTTTCTTT.

This sequence joins TRBV7-8 and TRBJ2-3, with D hard to call. The CDR3 length is 15 residues. Germline CDR1 SGHVS, CDR2 FQNEAQ. Trimming cost V 7 bases and J 7 bases, with 21 bases left between them. CDR3 bases: TGTGCCAGCACCTCTTTGGACGGACCTCGCCATACGCAGTATTTT. Its translation: CASTSLDGPRHTQYF.

The chain employs TRBV7-2 and TRBJ1-2; D is unclear. CDR1 is SGHTA and CDR2 is FQGNSA in the germline V gene. V lost 2 bases to trimming and J lost 2 bases, with 9 bases between them. CDR3 length: 14 residues. The CDR3 spells CASSLSGSNYGYTF. As DNA, the CDR3 is TGTGCCAGCAGCTTATCTGGATCCAACTATGGCTACACCTTC.

The chain employs TRBV7-8 and TRBJ2-3, with TRBD2 identical over 8 bases. Trimming cost V 5 bases and J 1 base; bases outside gene matches: 11. CDR3 length equals 17 residues. CDR1 SGHVS and CDR2 FQNEAQ come from the germline V gene. CDR3 nucleotides: TGTGCCAGCAGCCTCCTATTGCTAGCGGGTGGCACAGATACGCAGTATTTT. Residues: CASSLLLLAGGTDTQYF.

CDR3 sequence: CASSQDRSSYNEQFF. CDR3 in DNA: TGTGCCAGCAGCCAAGATCGGAGCTCCTACAATGAGCAGTTCTTC. The V call is TRBV4-2, the J call TRBJ2-1; no firm D call. Trimming left V 0 bases short and J 0 bases short, with 6 bases between. Germline values: CDR1 LGHNA, CDR2 YNFKEQ. The CDR3 loop spans 15 amino acids.

This clonotype has ten or more counts. The chain has TRBV7-8 and TRBJ1-5; TRBD1 might be the D (6 bases). There are 16 residues in the CDR3. Germline V CDR1 and CDR2: SGHVS, FQNEAQ. V was trimmed by 4 bases and J by 0 bases, leaving 13 bases between them. CDR3: CASSSGTFGSNQPQHF. The CDR3 coding sequence is TGTGCCAGCAGCTCGGGGACATTTGGTAGCAATCAGCCCCAGCATTTT.

V and J are TRBV5-6 and TRBJ2-7, with TRBD2 matching 14 bases. J lost 3 bases, V lost 2 bases, and 1 base had no gene match. The V gene's germline CDR1 is SGHDT and CDR2 YYEEEE. The CDR3 runs 15 residues. CDR3 sequence: CASSFGTSGGYEQYF. CDR3 DNA: TGTGCCAGCAGCTTCGGGACTAGCGGGGGCTACGAGCAGTACTTC.

This clonotype was found a few times. The chain carries TRBV20-1 and TRBJ2-3; 7 nucleotides match TRBD1. Looked up from germline, CDR1 is DFQATT and CDR2 is SNEGSKA (reference sequence). This CDR3 is 14 amino acids long. The DNA of the CDR3 is TGCCCGCTAGGTCCGGGACAGACCACAGATACGCAGTATTTT. This codes for CPLGPGQTTDTQYF.

The J gene is TRBJ2-1, the V gene TRBV7-9, with D possibly matching TRBD2 (6 bases). The length of the CDR3 is 13 residues. Germline CDR1 SEHNR, CDR2 FQNEAQ (reference sequence). V lost 5 bases and J 5 bases, leaving 10 bases between the germline ends. The CDR3 DNA reads TGTGCCAGCAGCACGACTAGTAACAATGAGCAGTTCTTC. This encodes CASSTTSNNEQFF. The whole variable domain, remainder taken from reference TRBV7-9 and TRBJ2-1, is DTGVSQNPRHKITKRGQNVTFRCDPISEHNRLYWYRQTLGQGPEFLTYFQNEAQLEKSRLLSDRFSAERPKGSFSTLEIQRTEQGDSAMYLCASSTTSNNEQFFGPGTRLTVL.